This T cell receptor beta chain was identified during a study of blood T cells in healthy people across ages. The amount of total RNA extracted per sample was at least 5 micrograms. A second PCR of roughly 7 to 11 cycles used a sample-barcoded 5' primer and a J-beta primer mix. Through a template-switch adaptor with 12 random nucleotides, each cDNA molecule received a tag. Every sample returned 2.5 million or more CDR3-containing paired-end reads. TCRdb fed the 5' RACE reads into MiXCR, producing one record per CDR3 protein. This table has some 900,000 distinct CDR3 sequences, under 35% appearing once. A few counts support this clonotype. The trim removed 6 bases at V and 5 bases at J, leaving 16 bases unmatched. The CDR3 is 18 residues long. Germline CDR1 reads MNHEY; CDR2 reads SMNVEV (reference sequence).

The V and J genes are TRBV27 and TRBJ1-6; TRBD1 matches at 7 bases. The sequenced material came from blood. This TCR was recovered from a woman aged 80 or over in good health. This CDR3 reads CASSPTGSRAANNSPLHF. For the CDR3, the DNA is TGTGCCAGCAGCCCGACAGGGTCAAGGGCCGCCAATAATTCACCCCTCCACTTT.